This T cell receptor beta chain was sequenced during a study of T cell changes during pregnancy in multiple sclerosis. The CDR3 length is 15 residues. Germline loops: CDR1 SGHAT, CDR2 FQNNGV. The germline V and J ends were trimmed by 5 bases and 0 bases, with 12 bases remaining between them. The data were produced by immunoSEQ multiplex PCR, yet TCRdb's version contains in-frame clones alone and is incomplete. The table has approximately 130,000 clones, around 97% seen once. This clone has just one count. The sequence came from a female donor with multiple sclerosis, enrolled in a pregnancy study. V is TRBV11-2 and J is TRBJ2-3; D is possibly TRBD1 (6 bases). Sequencing was performed on peripheral blood, taken after pregnancy. CDR3 protein: CASSPAGASTDTQYF. In DNA form, the CDR3 reads TGTGCCAGCAGCCCGGCAGGGGCGAGCACAGATACGCAGTATTTT.